A selection of T cell receptor beta chains follows, all from one sample in a study of shared clonotypes between healthy human individuals. Clones were sequenced by immunoSEQ multiplex PCR, and TCRdb holds only the in-frame ones, with some missing. The table lists approximately 700,000 clones, around 73% of them singletons. Input material: memory CD4+ T cells sorted from blood. These receptors all come from a woman in her twenties or thirties in good health. The CDR3 runs from the conserved cysteine through the conserved F or W. The D gene is left open where the match is weak. The listing skips clone size in some rows; elsewhere it reads once, few, many or a size class.

j_gene | abundance | d_gene | v_gene | CDR3nt | CDR3aa
TRBJ2-7 | - | - | TRBV29-1 | TGCAGCGCTGGGATCTCTGCCTACGAGCAGTACTTC | CSAGISAYEQYF
TRBJ2-2 | few | - | TRBV6-1 | TGTGCCAGCAGTGGCCACTTAACCGGGACGGGCACCGGGGAGCTGTTTTTT | CASSGHLTGTGTGELFF
TRBJ1-2 | once | - | TRBV11-3 | TGTGCCAGCAAGGCTATAGGGGGAAGTGATGGCTACACCTTC | CASKAIGGSDGYTF
TRBJ1-2 | - | TRBD1 | TRBV30 | TGTGCCTGGACCCAACAGGGGAAAGGCTACACCTTC | CAWTQQGKGYTF
TRBJ1-2 | - | - | TRBV5-4 | TGTGCCAGCAGCAGAACCGGGACCCCAACGGGGGGCTACACCTTC | CASSRTGTPTGGYTF
TRBJ2-1 | - | TRBD2 | TRBV18 | TGTGCCAGCTCACCACCCGAACGACTCGGGAGGAATGAGCAGTTCTTC | CASSPPERLGRNEQFF
TRBJ2-5 | - | - | TRBV6-6 | TGTGCCACCCACAGGGCGGGAGTAGAGACCCAGTACTTC | CATHRAGVETQYF
TRBJ2-2 | few | TRBD1 | TRBV29-1 | TGCAGCGTTGATGGCGGGACAGGGTTCGGGGAGCTGTTTTTT | CSVDGGTGFGELFF
TRBJ1-1 | - | - | TRBV18 | TGTGCCAGCTCACCAGGAAGGGCGGAAGCTTTCTTT | CASSPGRAEAFF
TRBJ1-2 | once | - | TRBV7-6 | TGTGCCAGCAGCCCGGACAGTTCCTATGGCTACACCTTC | CASSPDSSYGYTF
TRBJ2-7 | once | - | TRBV7-2 | TGTGCCAGCAGCTTAGACTACTACGAGCAGTACTTC | CASSLDYYEQYF
TRBJ2-3 | - | TRBD1 | TRBV29-1 | TGCAGCGTTTCCGACAGGGGACAGGCCACAGATACGCAGTATTTT | CSVSDRGQATDTQYF
TRBJ1-3 | - | - | TRBV7-9 | TGTGCCAGCAGCTTAGAGGGAAACACCATATATTTT | CASSLEGNTIYF
TRBJ1-5 | - | - | TRBV27 | TGTGCCAGCAGTTTGGCAGGCGGTCAGCCCCAGCATTTT | CASSLAGGQPQHF
TRBJ1-4 | few | TRBD1 | TRBV27 | TGTGCCAGCAGTCAGCCGGGACAGGCGAGTGAAAAACTGTTTTTT | CASSQPGQASEKLFF
TRBJ1-1 | - | - | TRBV6-5 | TGTGCCAGCAGACCACACCCGAACACTGAAGCTTTCTTT | CASRPHPNTEAFF
TRBJ2-1 | - | TRBD1 | TRBV9 | TGTGCCAGCAGCGTAGGTATGGCAGGGGGATCCTACAATGAGCAGTTCTTC | CASSVGMAGGSYNEQFF
TRBJ2-5 | - | TRBD2 | TRBV4-1 | TGCGCCAGCAGCCAAGACCGGACTAGCGACCAAGAGACCCAGTACTTC | CASSQDRTSDQETQYF
TRBJ1-5 | - | - | TRBV28 | TGTGCCAGCAGCGGACGGCTAAGCGGGCCCCAGCATTTT | CASSGRLSGPQHF
TRBJ2-2 | - | - | TRBV18 | TGTGCCAGCTCACCATTGGCGAACACCGGGGAGCTGTTTTTT | CASSPLANTGELFF
TRBJ2-6 | once | - | TRBV6-1 | TGTGCCAGCAGTGGATGGTTCTCTGGGGCCAACGTCCTGACTTTC | CASSGWFSGANVLTF
TRBJ1-4 | few | TRBD1 | TRBV10-3 | TGTGCCACGACAGGGGCGGCTAATGAAAAACTGTTTTTT | CATTGAANEKLFF
TRBJ2-1 | - | TRBD2 | TRBV5-1 | TGCGCCAGCAGCTTGGCCTCGGGAGGACCCCCCTTCACCCTGTTCTTC | CASSLASGGPPFTLFF
TRBJ1-5 | once | - | TRBV4-1 | TGCGCCAGCAGCCAAGAGGGGCTAGGATCCGCTTATAGCAATCAGCCCCAGCATTTT | CASSQEGLGSAYSNQPQHF
TRBJ2-1 | - | TRBD2 | TRBV2 | TGTGCCAGCACGGGACTAGCGGGAGTCCCTAATGAGCAGTTCTTC | CASTGLAGVPNEQFF
TRBJ2-4 | - | - | TRBV6-1 | TGTGCCAGCAGCCCGGGACAGCCACCTTGGGAGGAGTACTTC | CASSPGQPPWEEYF